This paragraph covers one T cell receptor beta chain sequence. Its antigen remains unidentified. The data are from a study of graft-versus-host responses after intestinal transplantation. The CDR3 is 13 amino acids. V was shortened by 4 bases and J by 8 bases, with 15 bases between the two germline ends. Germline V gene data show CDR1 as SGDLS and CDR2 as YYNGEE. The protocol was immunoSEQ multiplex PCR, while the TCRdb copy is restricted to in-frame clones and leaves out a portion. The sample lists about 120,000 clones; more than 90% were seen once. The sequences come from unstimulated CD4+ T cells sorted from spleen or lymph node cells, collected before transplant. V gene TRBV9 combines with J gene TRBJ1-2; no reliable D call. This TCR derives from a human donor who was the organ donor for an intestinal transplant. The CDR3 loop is CASSQAPEGGYTF. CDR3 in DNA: TGTGCCAGCAGCCAGGCTCCCGAAGGCGGCTACACCTTC.